The clone carrying this TCR beta chain was observed many times. What it recognizes is unknown. Via MiXCR, TCRdb re-called the reads, giving one row per CDR3 protein. The table records roughly 500,000 distinct CDR3 sequences, about 10% of them present only once. The CDR3 runs to 15 residues. Per the germline V gene, CDR1 is SGHVS and CDR2 is FNYEAQ. V was clipped by 5 bases and J by 2 bases, with 16 bases between them. This entry belongs to a study of T cell repertoires in cytomegalovirus infection. The wider study: Based on public TCR beta signatures, there were indications of CMV infection and of a matching HLA type.

Points from the study as a whole: Cumulative frequency (of public TCR beta family members) identified carriers of CMV plus the relevant HLA. HLA-C-restricted CMV-specific TCR beta clonotypes were dominant in the ex vivo response.

This receptor was taken from a human donor in good health (CMV status not recorded). Some clones in this sample may be carry-over from other donors' samples. V usage is TRBV7-6 and J usage is TRBJ2-7; possibly TRBD2 for D (6 bases). The source material was PBMCs. CDR3 nucleotides: TGTGCCAGCAGCCGTGATACCAGCGGGCCCTACGAGCAGTACTTC. It yields the protein CASSRDTSGPYEQYF.